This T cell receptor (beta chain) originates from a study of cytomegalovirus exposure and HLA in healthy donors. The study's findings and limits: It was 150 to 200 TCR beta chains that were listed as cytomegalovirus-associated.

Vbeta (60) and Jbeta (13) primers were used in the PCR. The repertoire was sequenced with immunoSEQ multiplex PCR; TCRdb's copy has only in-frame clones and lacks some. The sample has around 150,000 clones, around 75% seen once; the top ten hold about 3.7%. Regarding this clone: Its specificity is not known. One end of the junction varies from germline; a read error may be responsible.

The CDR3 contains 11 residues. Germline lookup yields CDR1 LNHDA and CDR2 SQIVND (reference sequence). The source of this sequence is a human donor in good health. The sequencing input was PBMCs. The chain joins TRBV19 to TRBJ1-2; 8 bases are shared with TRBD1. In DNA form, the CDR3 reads TGTGCCAGTAGTTCGTCAGGGGGCACTATCTTC. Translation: CASSSSGGTIF.